The 28 T cell receptor beta chains given below trace back to one sample, sequenced in a study of molecular identifiers for immune sequencing clone quantification. TCRdb reprocessed the PCR reads via MiXCR and lists one record per CDR3 protein. The table has approximately 500,000 distinct CDR3 sequences, under 30% seen once; the top ten hold under 0.85%. The sequenced sample consisted of naive CD8+ T cells from blood, with Jurkat cell RNA spiked in. Noted subset: FACS-sorted CD8+CD4-CCR7+CD45RA+ naive T cells. These receptors were taken from a human donor in good health. Some libraries in this study had Jurkat cell RNA spiked in.

This clonotype was recorded many times. The gene calls are TRBV2 and TRBJ1-1; weak D call: TRBD1 (5 bases). The CDR3 consists of 12 residues. Trimming stripped 6 bases from V and 1 base from J, with 6 bases between. Germline lookup yields CDR1 SNHLY and CDR2 FYNNEI. The CDR3 loop reads CASSGTNTEAFF. CDR3 coding DNA: TGTGCCAGCAGCGGGACGAACACTGAAGCTTTCTTT.

This clonotype came up a few times. This chain connects TRBV28 to TRBJ2-3; 7 bases map to TRBD2. Per the germline V gene, CDR1 is MDHEN and CDR2 is SYDVKM. V lost 2 bases to trimming and J lost 3 bases; unmatched junction nucleotides: 5. The CDR3 runs 15 residues. In DNA form, the CDR3 reads TGTGCCAGCAGTTTACGGCGGGAGTGGACAGATACGCAGTATTTT. Residues: CASSLRREWTDTQYF.

The gene calls are TRBV30 and TRBJ1-3; D remains ambiguous. The germline gives CDR1 GTSNPN, CDR2 SVGIG (reference sequence). This CDR3 region has 13 residues. V dropped 1 base and J dropped 2 bases, with 6 bases sitting between them. CDR3 nucleotide sequence: TGTGCCTGGAGTGGGGTGACTGGAAACACCATATATTTT. Translating it yields CAWSGVTGNTIYF.

This clonotype was observed a few times. CDR3 nucleotides: TGTGCCAGCAGCTTCGCAGGCAACTCTGGAAACACCATATATTTT. Translation gives CASSFAGNSGNTIYF. The rearrangement links TRBV7-2 to TRBJ1-3; D remains ambiguous. Germline CDR1 is SGHTA and CDR2 is FQGNSA. V shed 3 bases and J shed 0 bases, with 9 bases lying between them. This CDR3 is built from 15 residues.

Note on this clonotype: A much more abundant neighbour one base away suggests this may be a read error. The chain links TRBV4-3 to TRBJ1-2; TRBD1 might be the D (6 bases). Looked up from germline, CDR1 is LGHNA and CDR2 is YSLEER. CDR3 length: 17 residues. V was trimmed by 0 bases and J by 0 bases, leaving 14 bases between them. The CDR3 DNA is TGCGCCAGCAGCCAAGATTTGGGGGCAGGGACTAACTATGGCTACACCTTC. Translation: CASSQDLGAGTNYGYTF.

In the case of this clonotype: A read error is possible here, since a much larger clone lies one base away. The rearrangement joins TRBV4-1 to TRBJ1-6; no firm D call. The CDR3 has 14 amino acids. CDR1 is MGHRA, CDR2 YSYEKL, per germline. As DNA, the CDR3 is TGCACCAGCAGCCAAAGCGGGGTTAATTCACCCCTCCACTTT. This sequence encodes CTSSQSGVNSPLHF.

A remark on this clonotype: The CDR3 carries no conserved terminal phenylalanine or tryptophan, so it likely arises from a read error. The CDR3: CAISWGNEQFL. The CDR3 coding sequence is TGTGCCATCAGTTGGGGGAATGAGCAGTTCCTC. The chain recombines TRBV10-3 with TRBJ2-1; D may be TRBD1 or TRBD2 (5 bases each). The germline V and J ends were trimmed by 5 bases and 7 bases, with 6 bases remaining between them. The CDR3 is made up of 11 amino acids. Germline values: CDR1 ENHRY, CDR2 SYGVKD.

The chain couples TRBV27 to TRBJ2-7; TRBD1 agrees at 8 bases. V was clipped by 4 bases and J by 4 bases; unmatched bases: 6. The CDR3 spans 14 residues. Germline CDR1 reads MNHEY; CDR2 reads SMNVEV (reference sequence). For the CDR3, the DNA is TGTGCCAGCAGTTCCAGGGGGCAGGAGTACGAGCAGTACTTC. This sequence encodes CASSSRGQEYEQYF.

This clonotype came up once. The chain uses TRBV7-2 and TRBJ2-1; 8 bases match TRBD1. The CDR3 is made up of 15 amino acids. V was clipped by 4 bases and J by 2 bases; unmatched bases: 4. Germline values: CDR1 SGHTA, CDR2 FQGNSA. CDR3 amino acids: CASSSRTGTYNEQFF. CDR3 sequence (DNA): TGTGCCAGCAGCTCGCGGACAGGGACCTACAATGAGCAGTTCTTC.

This chain connects TRBV20-1 to TRBJ2-7; no definite D call. Trimming shortened V by 0 bases and J by 3 bases, and 15 bases separated the two germline ends. This CDR3 region has 15 residues. From germline, CDR1 is DFQATT and CDR2 SNEGSKA (reference sequence). CDR3 in DNA: TGCAGTGCTAGAGATCTTGGGGAACCCCTCTACGAGCAGTACTTC. It yields the protein CSARDLGEPLYEQYF.

This clonotype was detected ten times or more. The chain has TRBV7-9 and TRBJ1-1; the D is unclear. V lost 5 bases to trimming and J lost 5 bases, with 15 bases between them. Germline CDR1 SEHNR, CDR2 FQNEAQ (reference sequence). This CDR3 region has 14 residues. CDR3 nucleotide sequence: TGTGCCAGCAGCCTTGCTACGAGCAGGACTGAAGCTTTCTTT. Translated, it gives CASSLATSRTEAFF.

The chain is built from TRBV9 and TRBJ2-2, with 14 bases fitting TRBD2. This CDR3 spans 17 amino acids. Germline CDR1 reads SGDLS; CDR2 reads YYNGEE. Germline trimming cut 3 bases from V and 7 bases from J; bases unmatched to any gene: 8. CDR3 nucleotide sequence: TGTGCCAGCAGCGACCGACTAGCGGGGGGGCCTCTCGGGGAGCTGTTTTTT. It specifies CASSDRLAGGPLGELFF. The entire variable domain, with the rest obtained from reference TRBV9 and TRBJ2-2, is as follows: DSGVTQTPKHLITATGQRVTLRCSPRSGDLSVYWYQQSLDQGLQFLIQYYNGEERAKGNILERFSAQQFPDLHSELNLSSLELGDSALYFCASSDRLAGGPLGELFFGEGSRLTVL.

This chain connects TRBV19 to TRBJ2-1; D not certain. Between the trimmed V and J ends, which lost 3 bases and 0 bases, there was a span of 15 bases. Germline loops: CDR1 LNHDA, CDR2 SQIVND (reference sequence). The CDR3 extends over 17 amino acids. The CDR3 DNA follows: TGTGCCAGTAGTATTGCCCCCTTCAAGAGCTCCTACAATGAGCAGTTCTTC. It yields the protein CASSIAPFKSSYNEQFF.

The chain couples TRBV4-3 to TRBJ2-5, with 11 nucleotides matching TRBD2. The CDR3 is 16 amino acids. The germline V gene encodes CDR1 LGHNA and CDR2 YSLEER. The V and J ends lost 0 bases and 5 bases, in that order; junction bases with no gene match: 5. The CDR3 sequence is CASSQDVASGRETQYF. As DNA, the CDR3 is TGCGCCAGCAGCCAAGATGTGGCTAGCGGGAGGGAGACCCAGTACTTC.

This clonotype turned up a few times. Germline is not matched at one junction end, which may reflect a read error. This chain uses TRBV2 with TRBJ2-3; 7 bases fit TRBD2. CDR3 length equals 11 residues. CDR1 is SNHLY, CDR2 FYNNEI, per germline. The CDR3 DNA reads TGTGCCAGCAGGGAGATCCGGGACTACCTTTTT. It translates to CASREIRDYLF.

Details on this clonotype: This may arise from a read error, as a much more abundant clone is one base away. The V and J genes are TRBV6-5 and TRBJ2-7, with D possibly called TRBD1 or TRBD2 (5 bases each). Germline V gene lookup returns CDR1 MNHEY and CDR2 SVGAGI. The CDR3 consists of 20 residues. The V gene lost 0 bases and the J gene lost 0 bases, with 24 bases spanning the gap. The CDR3 nucleotides read TGTGCCAGCAGTTACTCGAACGTGGTCCGGGGCAAAGTATACTCCTACGAGCAGTACTTC. Its protein is CASSYSNVVRGKVYSYEQYF.

This clonotype was found a few times. V usage is TRBV18 and J usage is TRBJ1-1; maybe TRBD1 (6 bases). CDR1 KGHSH and CDR2 LQKENI come from the germline V gene. The V end lost 6 bases, the J end lost 4 bases, and 21 bases lay between the germline ends. This CDR3 has 16 residues. The CDR3 loop reads CASSREGGAPGTEAFF. The CDR3 coding sequence is TGTGCCAGCTCTCGAGAAGGGGGGGCCCCGGGCACTGAAGCTTTCTTT. Full variable domain (rest looked up from reference TRBV18 and TRBJ1-1): NAGVMQNPRHLVRRRGQEARLRCSPMKGHSHVYWYRQLPEEGLKFMVYLQKENIIDESGMPKERFSAEFPKEGPSILRIQQVVRGDSAAYFCASSREGGAPGTEAFFGQGTRLTVV.

This chain links TRBV30 with TRBJ1-1, with D hard to call. From germline, CDR1 is GTSNPN and CDR2 SVGIG (reference sequence). With 5 bases removed from V and 4 bases from J, the gap between germline ends came to 14 bases. The CDR3 covers 13 residues. DNA for the CDR3: TGTGCCTGGTCCGTTACCTGGGGCACTGAAGCTTTCTTT. Translating gives CAWSVTWGTEAFF.

This clonotype was seen ten or more times. The V call is TRBV12-3 or TRBV12-4, the J call TRBJ1-5, with a tentative D call TRBD1 (6 bases). V was pared by 1 base and J by 8 bases, with 18 bases between. The CDR3 has 16 amino acids. CDR3 amino acids: CASSLVGQETVEPQHF. The CDR3, as DNA: TGTGCCAGCAGTTTAGTGGGACAAGAAACGGTGGAGCCCCAGCATTTT.

This clonotype is a singleton in its sample. At one end, the junction sequence differs from germline, possibly due to a read error. The chain carries TRBV10-3 and TRBJ2-7; D tentatively fits TRBD1 or TRBD2 (6 bases each). This CDR3 is built from 14 residues. Germline CDR1 is ENHRY and CDR2 is SYGVKD. As DNA, the CDR3 is TGTGCCATCAGTGAGTCGTACGGGGGCTACGAGCAGTGCTTC. It yields the protein CAISESYGGYEQCF.

As to this clonotype: A much larger clone differs by one base, so this may be a read error. The chain joins TRBV14 to TRBJ2-2; D perhaps matches TRBD2 (6 bases). This CDR3 contains 16 residues. CDR1 SGHDN and CDR2 FVKESK come from the germline V gene. CDR3 DNA: TGTGCCAGCAGCCAAGATACAGCGGGTTTCACCGGGGAGCTGTCTTTT. Translating it yields CASSQDTAGFTGELSF.

As concerns this clonotype: One end of the junction does not line up with germline, which may come from a read error. The rearrangement links TRBV7-9 to TRBJ2-2; possibly TRBD1 for D (5 bases). Germline V gives CDR1 SEHNR, CDR2 FQNEAQ (reference sequence). The CDR3 contains 16 residues. The CDR3 region has the DNA TGTGCCAGCAGCCGCACCGGGCAGGGAATCACCGAGGAGCTGTTTTTT. It specifies CASSRTGQGITEELFF.

This clonotype was counted only a few times. The rearrangement uses TRBV3-1 and TRBJ1-3; 7 nucleotides agree with TRBD1. The length of the CDR3 is 16 residues. Germline assignment: CDR1 LGHDT and CDR2 YNNKEL (reference sequence). V lost 2 bases to trimming and J lost 0 bases; unmatched junction nucleotides: 4. CDR3 nucleotides: TGTGCCAGCAGCCAAAACAGGGGAGGCTCTGGAAACACCATATATTTT. It encodes CASSQNRGGSGNTIYF.

The chain links TRBV27 to TRBJ2-2; D not certain. Trimming left V 2 bases short and J 6 bases short, with 16 bases between. The CDR3 has 16 amino acids. CDR1 MNHEY and CDR2 SMNVEV come from the germline V gene (reference sequence). The CDR3: CASSLQKAVMAGELFF. The CDR3 DNA sequence: TGTGCCAGCAGTTTACAGAAAGCAGTAATGGCCGGGGAGCTGTTTTTT.

Details on this clonotype: Since a much larger clone is just one base distant, this may be a read error. The CDR3 carries no conserved terminal phenylalanine or tryptophan, so it likely arises from a read error. The chain couples TRBV29-1 to TRBJ2-7; 8 bases are shared with TRBD1. CDR1 is SQVTM, CDR2 ANQGSEA, per germline. The CDR3 loop spans 13 amino acids. The junction had 1 base not matched to a gene; V was cut back by 1 base and J by 2 bases. The CDR3 bases are TGCAGCGTTGAAGGACAGGGGCCCTACGAGCAGTACCTC. It encodes CSVEGQGPYEQYL.

This chain connects TRBV5-5 to TRBJ2-3; D unclear. The CDR3 runs to 15 residues. The germline V gene encodes CDR1 SGHKS and CDR2 YYEKEE (reference sequence). V shed 4 bases and J shed 2 bases, with 14 bases lying between them. The CDR3 loop is CASSPPVGDTDTQYF. For the CDR3, the DNA is TGTGCCAGCAGCCCGCCCGTAGGCGACACAGATACGCAGTATTTT.

This clonotype was seen repeatedly, ten times or more. This sequence joins TRBV7-9 and TRBJ2-3; maybe TRBD2 (6 bases). The CDR3 is 16 residues long. The V gene lost 3 bases and the J gene lost 1 base, with 14 bases spanning the gap. Germline-derived CDR1 and CDR2 are SEHNR and FQNEAQ (reference sequence). The CDR3 nucleotides are TGTGCCAGCAGCTTCCAACGGGGGTTCGGCACAGATACGCAGTATTTT. Its protein product is CASSFQRGFGTDTQYF.

CDR3 protein: CSARDGVVSEQYF. The CDR3 nucleotides read TGCAGTGCTAGAGATGGGGTGGTTTCCGAGCAGTACTTC. V is TRBV20-1 and J is TRBJ2-7, with D unresolved. CDR1 DFQATT and CDR2 SNEGSKA come from the germline V gene (reference sequence). Trimming took off 0 bases at V and 6 bases at J, with 12 bases between the two ends. The CDR3 totals 13 residues.